This TCR beta chain was sequenced in a study of T cells expressing NK-cell markers. Study overall: Repertoires of TCR beta were obtained from T cells sorted as CD3+CD56+NKG2C+, CD3+CD56+NKG2C- and CD3+CD56-NKG2C+.

In the case of this clonotype: Its matching antigen is unknown.

cDNA encoding TCR beta was synthesized via 5'RACE template switching incorporating UMIs. TCRdb derives one entry per CDR3 protein from the 5' RACE reads, leaving out DNA. This table holds approximately 420,000 distinct CDR3 sequences. The CDR3 has 15 amino acids. Germline CDR1 reads MNHEY; CDR2 reads SVGEGT. General observations from the study: In about six donors, dominant NKG2C+ clonotypes were roughly 1.0-8% of CD8+ T cells.

The sequenced sample consisted of blood T cells: a sorted CD56 or NKG2C T cell subset, CD4+ or CD8+ T cells, or bulk PBMC T cells (not recorded which). The V and J genes are TRBV6-2 or TRBV6-3 and TRBJ2-7. This receptor was taken from a woman aged 50 to 60 in good health. CDR3: CASSSHLRSSYEQYF.